This T cell receptor beta chain appears in the sequencing data of a study of T cell repertoires in cytomegalovirus infection. Study overall: Matching HLA type and CMV infection were both indicated by public TCR beta signatures. Study-level points and caveats: Within the response measured ex vivo, HLA-C-restricted CMV-specific TCR beta clonotypes were dominant.

TCRdb analysed the reads with MiXCR anew, one entry per CDR3 protein. The sample lists more than 300,000 distinct CDR3 sequences, roughly a third occurring once. Germline V gives CDR1 SGHNT, CDR2 YYREEE (reference sequence). This CDR3 spans 15 amino acids. V dropped 2 bases and J dropped 7 bases, with 16 bases sitting between them. This clonotype was observed a few times. No antigen is known for it. The clonotype originates from a human donor in good health (CMV status not recorded). Some clones in this sample may be carry-over from other donors' samples. The genes are TRBV5-4 and TRBJ2-1; D gene uncertain. Material: cultured PBMCs, obtained from culture after CMV antigen stimulation. The CDR3 loop reads CASSFEPRRRNEQFF. For the CDR3, the DNA is TGTGCCAGCAGCTTCGAGCCGAGGCGACGGAATGAGCAGTTCTTC.